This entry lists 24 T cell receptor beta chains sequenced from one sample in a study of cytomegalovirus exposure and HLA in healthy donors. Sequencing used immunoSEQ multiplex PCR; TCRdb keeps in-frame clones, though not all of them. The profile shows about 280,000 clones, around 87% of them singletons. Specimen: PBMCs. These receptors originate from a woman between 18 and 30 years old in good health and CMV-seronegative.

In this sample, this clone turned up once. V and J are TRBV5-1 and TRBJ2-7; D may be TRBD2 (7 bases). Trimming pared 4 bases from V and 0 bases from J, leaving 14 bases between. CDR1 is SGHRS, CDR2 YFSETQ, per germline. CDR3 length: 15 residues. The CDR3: CASSPGASGSYEQYF. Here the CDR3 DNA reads TGCGCCAGCAGCCCGGGGGCTAGCGGCTCCTACGAGCAGTACTTC.

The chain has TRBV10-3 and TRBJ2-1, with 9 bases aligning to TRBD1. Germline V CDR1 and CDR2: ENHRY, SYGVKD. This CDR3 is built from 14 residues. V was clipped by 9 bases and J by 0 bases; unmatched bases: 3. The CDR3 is CAMGGQGSYNEQFF. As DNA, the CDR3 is TGTGCCATGGGGGGACAGGGCTCCTACAATGAGCAGTTCTTC.

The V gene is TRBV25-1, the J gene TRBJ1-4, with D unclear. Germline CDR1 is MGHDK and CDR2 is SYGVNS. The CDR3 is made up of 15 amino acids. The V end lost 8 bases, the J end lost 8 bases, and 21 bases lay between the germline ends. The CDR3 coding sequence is TGTGCCAGCGGCCCCGGAAGGATAATAGCGGAAAAACTGTTTTTT. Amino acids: CASGPGRIIAEKLFF.

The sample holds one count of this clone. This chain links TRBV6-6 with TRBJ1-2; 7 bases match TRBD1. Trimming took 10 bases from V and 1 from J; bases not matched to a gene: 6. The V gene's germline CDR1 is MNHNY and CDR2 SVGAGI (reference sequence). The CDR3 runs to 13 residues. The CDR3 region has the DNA TGTGCCACCGGACAGGAGGGTAACTATGGCTACACCTTC. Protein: CATGQEGNYGYTF.

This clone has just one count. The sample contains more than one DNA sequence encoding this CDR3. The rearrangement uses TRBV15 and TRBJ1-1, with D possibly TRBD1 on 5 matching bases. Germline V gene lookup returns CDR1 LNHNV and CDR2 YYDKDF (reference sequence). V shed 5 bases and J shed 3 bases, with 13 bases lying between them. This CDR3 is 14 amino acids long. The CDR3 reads CATSAPGGYTEAFF. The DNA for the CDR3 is TGTGCCACCAGCGCTCCCGGGGGGTACACTGAAGCTTTCTTT.

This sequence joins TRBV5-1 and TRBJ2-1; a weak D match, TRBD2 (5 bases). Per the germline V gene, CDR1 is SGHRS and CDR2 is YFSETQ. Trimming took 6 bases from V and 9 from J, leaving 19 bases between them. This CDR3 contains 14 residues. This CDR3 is CASTTLASTGEQFF. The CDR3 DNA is TGCGCCAGCACCACTCTAGCATCAACGGGTGAGCAGTTCTTC.

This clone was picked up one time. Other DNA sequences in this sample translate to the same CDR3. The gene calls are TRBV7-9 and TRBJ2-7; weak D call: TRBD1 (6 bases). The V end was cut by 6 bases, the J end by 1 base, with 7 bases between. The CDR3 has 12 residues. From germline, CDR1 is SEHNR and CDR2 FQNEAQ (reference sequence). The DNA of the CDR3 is TGTGCCAGCAGTACAGGGTCCTACGAGCAGTACTTC. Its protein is CASSTGSYEQYF.

CDR3 protein: CASSPNTGWSGDTQYF. CDR3 DNA: TGTGCCAGCTCACCAAATACAGGGTGGTCGGGAGATACGCAGTATTTT. This chain uses TRBV18 with TRBJ2-3; possibly TRBD1 for D (6 bases). Germline CDR1 is KGHSH and CDR2 is LQKENI. Between the trimmed V and J ends, which lost 2 bases and 5 bases, there was a span of 17 bases. The CDR3 sequence is 16 residues long.

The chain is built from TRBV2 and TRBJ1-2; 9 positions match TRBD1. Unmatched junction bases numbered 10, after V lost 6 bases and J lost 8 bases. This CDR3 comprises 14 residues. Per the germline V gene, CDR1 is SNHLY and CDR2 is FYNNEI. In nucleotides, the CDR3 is TGTGCCAGCAGCCCCGGGACAGGGACATGGGGCTACACCTTC. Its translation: CASSPGTGTWGYTF.

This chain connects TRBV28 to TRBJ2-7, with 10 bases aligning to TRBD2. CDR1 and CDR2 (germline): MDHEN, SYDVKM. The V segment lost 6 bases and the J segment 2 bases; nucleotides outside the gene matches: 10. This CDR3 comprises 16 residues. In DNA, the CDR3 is TGTGCCAGCAGCTCCCCGGCTAGCGGGAGTACCTACGAGCAGTACTTC. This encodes CASSSPASGSTYEQYF.

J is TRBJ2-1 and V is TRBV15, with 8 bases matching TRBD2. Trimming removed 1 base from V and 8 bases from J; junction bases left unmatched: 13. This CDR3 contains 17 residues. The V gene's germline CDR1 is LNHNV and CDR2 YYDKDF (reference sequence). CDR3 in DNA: TGTGCCACCAGCAGAGGGGAACTAGCGGAGGGGGGGGATGAGCAGTTCTTC. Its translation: CATSRGELAEGGDEQFF. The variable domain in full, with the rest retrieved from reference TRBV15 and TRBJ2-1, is DAMVIQNPRYQVTQFGKPVTLSCSQTLNHNVMYWYQQKSSQAPKLLFHYYDKDFNNEADTPDNFQSRRPNTSFCFLDIRSPGLGDTAMYLCATSRGELAEGGDEQFFGPGTRLTVL.

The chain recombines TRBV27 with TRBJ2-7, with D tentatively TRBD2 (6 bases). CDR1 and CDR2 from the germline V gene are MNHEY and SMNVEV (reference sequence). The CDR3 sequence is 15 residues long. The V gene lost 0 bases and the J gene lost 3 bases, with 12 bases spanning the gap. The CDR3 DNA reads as TGTGCCAGCAGTTTATCACGGGACTCGAACTACGAGCAGTACTTC. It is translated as CASSLSRDSNYEQYF.

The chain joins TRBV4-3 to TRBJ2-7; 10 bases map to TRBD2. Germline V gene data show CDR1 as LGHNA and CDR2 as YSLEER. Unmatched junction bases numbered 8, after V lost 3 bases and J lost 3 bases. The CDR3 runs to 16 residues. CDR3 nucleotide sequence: TGCGCCAGCAGCCATGAGGGGCTAGCGGGAGTCTACGAGCAGTACTTC. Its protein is CASSHEGLAGVYEQYF.

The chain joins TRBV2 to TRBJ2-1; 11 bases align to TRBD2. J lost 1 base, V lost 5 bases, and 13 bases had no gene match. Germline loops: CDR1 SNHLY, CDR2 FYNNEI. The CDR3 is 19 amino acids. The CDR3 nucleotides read TGTGCCAGCAGTACTAACAGACTAGCGGGACGGGGTTCCTACAATGAGCAGTTCTTC. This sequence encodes CASSTNRLAGRGSYNEQFF.

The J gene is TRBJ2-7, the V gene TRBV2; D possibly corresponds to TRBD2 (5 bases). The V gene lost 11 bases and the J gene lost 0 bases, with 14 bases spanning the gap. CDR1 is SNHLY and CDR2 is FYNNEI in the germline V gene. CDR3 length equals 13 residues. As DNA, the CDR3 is TGTGCCGGAGGTGGGTCGAGCTCCTACGAGCAGTACTTC. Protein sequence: CAGGGSSSYEQYF.

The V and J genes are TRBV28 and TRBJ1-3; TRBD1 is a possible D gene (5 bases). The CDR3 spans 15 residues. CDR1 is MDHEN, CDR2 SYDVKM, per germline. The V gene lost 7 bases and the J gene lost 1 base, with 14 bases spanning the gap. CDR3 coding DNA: TGTGCCAGCAATCCTGGGAGGGGATCTGGAAACACCATATATTTT. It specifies CASNPGRGSGNTIYF.

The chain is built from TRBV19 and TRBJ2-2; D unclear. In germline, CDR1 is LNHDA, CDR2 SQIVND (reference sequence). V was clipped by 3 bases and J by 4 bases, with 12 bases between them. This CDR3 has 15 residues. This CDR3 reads CASSITRFPTGELFF. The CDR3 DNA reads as TGTGCCAGTAGTATTACGCGCTTTCCCACCGGGGAGCTGTTTTTT.

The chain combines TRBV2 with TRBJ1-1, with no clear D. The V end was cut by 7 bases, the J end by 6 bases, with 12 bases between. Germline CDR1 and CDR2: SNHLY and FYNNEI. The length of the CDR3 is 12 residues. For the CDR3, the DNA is TGTGCCAGCAAGGTTGAGGTCCCTGAAGCTTTCTTT. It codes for CASKVEVPEAFF.

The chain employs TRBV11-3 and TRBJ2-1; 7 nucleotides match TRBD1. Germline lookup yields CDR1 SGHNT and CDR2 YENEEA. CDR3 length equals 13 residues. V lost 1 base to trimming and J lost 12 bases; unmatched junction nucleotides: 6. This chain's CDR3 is CASSLVTGFSQFF. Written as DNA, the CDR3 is TGTGCCAGCAGCTTAGTGACAGGGTTTTCGCAGTTCTTC.

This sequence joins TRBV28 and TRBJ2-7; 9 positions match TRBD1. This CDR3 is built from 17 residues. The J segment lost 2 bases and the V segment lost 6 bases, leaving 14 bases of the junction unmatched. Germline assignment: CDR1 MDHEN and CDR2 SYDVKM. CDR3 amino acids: CASSHSKFRTGAYEQYF. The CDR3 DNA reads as TGTGCCAGCAGCCATTCCAAGTTCAGGACAGGGGCCTACGAGCAGTACTTC.

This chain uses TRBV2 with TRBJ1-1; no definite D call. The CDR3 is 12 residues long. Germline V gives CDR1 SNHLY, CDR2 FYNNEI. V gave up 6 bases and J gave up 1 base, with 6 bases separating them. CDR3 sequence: CASRRSNTEAFF. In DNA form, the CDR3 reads TGTGCCAGCAGACGGTCGAACACTGAAGCTTTCTTT.

CDR3 sequence (DNA): TGTGCCAGCAGTTACATACAGGGGGCTGCAGATACGCAGTATTTT. It is translated as CASSYIQGAADTQYF. J is TRBJ2-3 and V is TRBV6-5, with TRBD1 matching over 9 bases. This CDR3 has 15 amino acids. Trimming at V came to 2 bases and at J to 4 bases, leaving 4 bases not matched to a gene. CDR1 MNHEY and CDR2 SVGAGI come from the germline V gene.

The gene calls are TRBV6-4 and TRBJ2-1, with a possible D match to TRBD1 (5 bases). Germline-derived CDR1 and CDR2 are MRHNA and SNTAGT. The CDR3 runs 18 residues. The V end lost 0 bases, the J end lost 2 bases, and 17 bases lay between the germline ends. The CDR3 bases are TGTGCCAGCAGTGACTCGCTTAACAGGTTCTCCCCCTACAATGAGCAGTTCTTC. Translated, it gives CASSDSLNRFSPYNEQFF.

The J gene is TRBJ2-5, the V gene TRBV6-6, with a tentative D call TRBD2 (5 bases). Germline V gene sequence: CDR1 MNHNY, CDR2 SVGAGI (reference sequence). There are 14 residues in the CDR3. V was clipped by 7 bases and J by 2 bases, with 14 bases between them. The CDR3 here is CASNKLGGQETQYF. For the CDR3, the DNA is TGTGCCAGCAACAAACTAGGAGGACAAGAGACCCAGTACTTC.